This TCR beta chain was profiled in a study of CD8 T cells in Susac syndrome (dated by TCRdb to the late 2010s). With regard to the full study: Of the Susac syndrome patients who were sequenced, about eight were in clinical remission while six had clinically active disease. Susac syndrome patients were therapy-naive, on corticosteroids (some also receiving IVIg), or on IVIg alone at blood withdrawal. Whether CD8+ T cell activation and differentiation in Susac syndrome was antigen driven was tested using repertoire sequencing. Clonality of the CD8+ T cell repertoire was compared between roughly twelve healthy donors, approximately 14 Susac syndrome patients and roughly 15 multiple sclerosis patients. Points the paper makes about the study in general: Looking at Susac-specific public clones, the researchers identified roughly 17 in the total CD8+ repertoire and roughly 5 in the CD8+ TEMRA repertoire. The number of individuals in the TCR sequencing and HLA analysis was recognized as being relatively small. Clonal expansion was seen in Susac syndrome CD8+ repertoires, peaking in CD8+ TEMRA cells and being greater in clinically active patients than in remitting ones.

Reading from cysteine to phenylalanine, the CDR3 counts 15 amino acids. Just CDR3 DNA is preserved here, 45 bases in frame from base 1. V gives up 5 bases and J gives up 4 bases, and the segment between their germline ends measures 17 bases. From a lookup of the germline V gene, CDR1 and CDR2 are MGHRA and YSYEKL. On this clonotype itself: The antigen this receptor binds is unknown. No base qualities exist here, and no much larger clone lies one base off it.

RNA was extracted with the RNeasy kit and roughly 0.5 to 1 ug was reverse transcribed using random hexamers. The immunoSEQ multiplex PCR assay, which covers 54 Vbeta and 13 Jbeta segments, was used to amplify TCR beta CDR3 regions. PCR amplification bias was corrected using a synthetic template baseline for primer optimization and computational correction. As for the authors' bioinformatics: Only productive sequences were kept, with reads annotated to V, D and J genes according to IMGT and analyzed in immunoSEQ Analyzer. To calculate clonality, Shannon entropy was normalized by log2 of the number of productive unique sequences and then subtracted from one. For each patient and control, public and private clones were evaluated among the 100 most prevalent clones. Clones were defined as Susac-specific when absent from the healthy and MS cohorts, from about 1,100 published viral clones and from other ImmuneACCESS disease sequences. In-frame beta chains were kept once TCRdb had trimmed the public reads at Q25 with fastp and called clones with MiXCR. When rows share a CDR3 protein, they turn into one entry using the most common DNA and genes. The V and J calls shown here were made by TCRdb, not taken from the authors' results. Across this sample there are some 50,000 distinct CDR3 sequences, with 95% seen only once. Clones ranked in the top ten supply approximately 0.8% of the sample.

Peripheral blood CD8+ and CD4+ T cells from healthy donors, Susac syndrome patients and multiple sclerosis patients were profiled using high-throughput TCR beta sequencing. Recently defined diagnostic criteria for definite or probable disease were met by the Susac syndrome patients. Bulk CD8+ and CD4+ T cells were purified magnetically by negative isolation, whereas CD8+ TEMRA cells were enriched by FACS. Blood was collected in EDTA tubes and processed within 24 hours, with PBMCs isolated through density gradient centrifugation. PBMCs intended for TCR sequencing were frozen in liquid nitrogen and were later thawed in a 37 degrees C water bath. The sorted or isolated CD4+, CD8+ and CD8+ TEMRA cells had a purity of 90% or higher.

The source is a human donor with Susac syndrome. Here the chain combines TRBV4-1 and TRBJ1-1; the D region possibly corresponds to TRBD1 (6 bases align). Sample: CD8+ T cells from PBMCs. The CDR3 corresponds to CASSYRGGWGTEAFF. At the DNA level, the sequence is TGCGCCAGCAGCTACCGAGGGGGTTGGGGCACTGAAGCTTTCTTT.